This passage covers 9 T cell receptor beta chains from one sample sequenced in a study of monozygotic twins with inflammatory bowel disease. TCRdb reprocessed the 5' RACE reads and keeps a single row for each CDR3 protein, giving no DNA. The table lists some 130,000 distinct CDR3 sequences. Sequencing was performed on blood. The receptors here all came from a human donor with ulcerative colitis or Crohn's disease, or a healthy co-twin of an affected twin (not recorded which).

The genes are TRBV29-1 and TRBJ2-2; TCRdb designates TRBD1, a call that cannot be tested without DNA. Looked up from germline, CDR1 is SQVTM and CDR2 is ANQGSEA. The CDR3 has 14 residues. The CDR3 spells CVSQAGRDTGELFF.

The rearrangement links TRBV15 to TRBJ2-3; TCRdb names TRBD1, which stays unverified in the absence of DNA. From germline, CDR1 is LNHNV and CDR2 YYDKDF (reference sequence). The CDR3 consists of 15 residues. This CDR3 is CATRGVGAITDTQYF.

This chain connects TRBV20-1 to TRBJ2-5; TCRdb outputs TRBD1, but without DNA this stays unchecked. Germline V gives CDR1 DFQATT, CDR2 SNEGSKA (reference sequence). CDR3 length equals 13 residues. This CDR3 reads CSGSHRGPETQYF.

This chain connects TRBV29-1 to TRBJ1-1. Germline CDR1 reads SQVTM; CDR2 reads ANQGSEA. This CDR3 has 14 residues. CDR3 region: CSVDPLAMNTEAFF.

The rearrangement links TRBV6-5 to TRBJ2-1. The CDR3 extends over 12 amino acids. Per germline, CDR1 MNHEY and CDR2 SVGAGI. The CDR3 protein is CASSYGVGEQFF.

The chain recombines TRBV5-6 with TRBJ2-1; TCRdb picks TRBD2, but there is no DNA to check that call. The CDR3 has 16 amino acids. The V gene's germline CDR1 is SGHDT and CDR2 YYEEEE. The CDR3 loop is CASSRGRDFSYNEQFF. Based on the CDR3 plus reference TRBV5-6 and TRBJ2-1, the full variable domain is DAGVTQSPTHLIKTRGQQVTLRCSPKSGHDTVSWYQQALGQGPQFIFQYYEEEERQRGNFPDRFSGHQFPNYSSELNVNALLLGDSALYLCASSRGRDFSYNEQFFGPGTRLTVL.

V is TRBV5-1 and J is TRBJ1-1. The CDR3 covers 14 residues. The germline V gene encodes CDR1 SGHRS and CDR2 YFSETQ. CDR3 loop: CASSLEGGSTEAFF.

The rearrangement joins TRBV7-2 to TRBJ2-1; the D gene TCRdb calls, TRBD2, cannot be checked with no DNA. The CDR3 runs to 17 residues. Germline V lookup: CDR1 SGHTA, CDR2 FQGNSA. CDR3 protein: CASSPAAAGGIHNEQFF.

This chain connects TRBV20-1 to TRBJ2-7. Germline loops: CDR1 DFQATT, CDR2 SNEGSKA (reference sequence). CDR3 length equals 12 residues. Here the CDR3 reads CSARDAVYEQYF.